These 13 T cell receptor beta chains share one sample of origin, sequenced in a study of cytomegalovirus exposure and HLA in healthy donors (dated by TCRdb to about 2017). The method was the immunoSEQ multiplex PCR assay. For the multiplex PCR, a mixture combining 60 forward primers for TCR Vbeta segments and 13 reverse primers for TCR Jbeta segments was used. Drawn from immuneACCESS, this table holds only the in-frame rearrangements with V and J called that TCRdb kept. Clones are partly lost; checked studies trace under half to an unresolved V gene and leave the rest unexplained. This sample gives 100,000 to 150,000 clones in total; over 70% of them show up just once. The ten most abundant clones make up around 1.5% of the sample. Sequencing was performed on PBMCs. The receptors come from a woman between 18 and 29 years old in good health and CMV-seronegative.

This chain connects TRBV10-2 to TRBJ1-1, with TRBD1 matching over 8 bases. The CDR3 is made up of 15 amino acids. V was pared by 8 bases and J by 6 bases, with 14 bases of the junction left unmatched. Looked up from germline, CDR1 is WSHSY and CDR2 is SAAADI. The CDR3 nucleotides are TGCGCCAGCTCCTGGTTGGACAGGGTCGAAGCTGAAGCTTTCTTT. Its translation is CASSWLDRVEAEAFF.

This clone showed up just once. The rearrangement uses TRBV30 and TRBJ1-1; 7 bases match TRBD1. CDR1 is GTSNPN and CDR2 is SVGIG in the germline V gene (reference sequence). This CDR3 spans 13 amino acids. The junction had 6 bases not matched to a gene; V was cut back by 2 bases and J by 6 bases. The chain's CDR3 is CAWSPTDRSEAFF. In DNA form, the CDR3 reads TGTGCCTGGAGTCCGACGGACAGGTCTGAAGCTTTCTTT.

The chain is built from TRBV10-1 and TRBJ1-5; 11 bases fit TRBD1. Losses at the gene ends were 4 bases for V and 6 bases for J; bases not matched to a gene: 2. CDR3 length: 14 amino acids. The germline CDR1 and CDR2 sequences are WNHNN and SYGVQD (reference sequence). The CDR3 DNA is TGCGCCAGCAGTGCGGGACAGGGGGGTCAGCCCCAGCATTTT. It specifies CASSAGQGGQPQHF.

The rearrangement joins TRBV4-2 to TRBJ2-7, with 7 positions matching TRBD2. This CDR3 has 16 residues. Germline CDR1 is LGHNA and CDR2 is YNFKEQ. V was pared by 1 base and J by 4 bases, with 10 bases of the junction left unmatched. CDR3 nucleotide sequence: TGTGCCAGCAGCCAAGCGCAGTCGGCGGGAGAGTACGAGCAGTACTTC. As protein: CASSQAQSAGEYEQYF.

V is TRBV10-3 and J is TRBJ1-2, with 8 bases that match TRBD1. Trimming cost V 2 bases and J 9 bases; bases outside gene matches: 5. The V gene's germline CDR1 is ENHRY and CDR2 SYGVKD. CDR3 length equals 13 residues. CDR3 in DNA: TGTGCCATCAGTGAGGGACAGGGAGACCGCTACACCTTC. Its translation: CAISEGQGDRYTF.

The V call is TRBV6-1, the J call TRBJ2-7, with 7 bases matching TRBD1. Germline CDR1 and CDR2: MNHNS and SASEGT. The V segment lost 8 bases and the J segment 2 bases; nucleotides outside the gene matches: 6. This CDR3 contains 13 residues. CDR3 in amino acids: CASAITGAYEQYF. The CDR3 DNA is TGTGCCAGCGCCATAACAGGGGCCTACGAGCAGTACTTC.

J is TRBJ2-1 and V is TRBV6-6, with 8 bases aligning to TRBD2. Germline trimming cut 6 bases from V and 7 bases from J; bases unmatched to any gene: 5. CDR1 is MNHNY, CDR2 SVGAGI, per germline (reference sequence). The CDR3 runs to 13 residues. DNA for the CDR3: TGTGCCAGCAGCCCGGGACTAGGAAATGAGCAGTTCTTC. Amino acids: CASSPGLGNEQFF.

V usage is TRBV30 and J usage is TRBJ2-7; 7 nucleotides match TRBD2. The CDR3 is 12 residues long. Losses at the gene ends were 3 bases for V and 6 bases for J; bases not matched to a gene: 5. CDR1 GTSNPN and CDR2 SVGIG come from the germline V gene (reference sequence). The CDR3 region has the DNA TGTGCCTGGAGACAGTGGGGGGGCGAGCAGTACTTC. Its translation: CAWRQWGGEQYF.

Written as DNA, the CDR3 is TGTGCCAGCAGCATACACAGGGTTTGGAACACTGAAGCTTTCTTT. Encoded protein: CASSIHRVWNTEAFF. The V call is TRBV7-7, the J call TRBJ1-1; D possibly corresponds to TRBD1 (6 bases). Germline CDR1 SSHAT, CDR2 FNYEAQ (reference sequence). The CDR3 loop spans 15 amino acids. The V and J ends lost 5 bases and 1 base respectively, with 14 bases between them.

This clone appeared once. The CDR3 DNA reads as TGCACCAGCAGCCAAACCCTGTGGTTCGAGGCTTTCTTT. This sequence encodes CTSSQTLWFEAFF. V usage is TRBV1 and J usage is TRBJ1-1. TRBV1 is a pseudogene segment. This CDR3 region has 13 residues.

The chain combines TRBV29-1 with TRBJ1-1; no clear D. Trimming shortened V by 6 bases and J by 3 bases, and 14 bases separated the two germline ends. This CDR3 has 13 residues. Looked up from germline, CDR1 is SQVTM and CDR2 is ANQGSEA. CDR3 nucleotide sequence: TGCAGCGTCCTCGCATACGCGCACACTGAAGCTTTCTTT. Translating gives CSVLAYAHTEAFF.

The genes are TRBV6-6 and TRBJ2-3; TRBD1 aligns across 7 bases. V gave up 6 bases and J gave up 5 bases; unmatched junction bases: 5. Germline CDR1 and CDR2: MNHNY and SVGAGI (reference sequence). CDR3 length equals 13 residues. The CDR3 spells CASRTGLVDTQYF. The CDR3 nucleotides read TGTGCCAGCAGGACAGGGTTGGTAGATACGCAGTATTTT.

The rearrangement links TRBV10-3 to TRBJ2-3; tentative D call: TRBD2 (5 bases). Germline V gene lookup returns CDR1 ENHRY and CDR2 SYGVKD. CDR3 length: 12 amino acids. With 2 bases removed from V and 6 bases from J, the gap between germline ends came to 6 bases. In DNA, the CDR3 is TGTGCCATCAGTGAGCCGGGGGATACGCAGTATTTT. This sequence encodes CAISEPGDTQYF.